This TCR beta chain was sequenced for a study of shared clonotypes between healthy human individuals. This clone appeared a single time. The CDR3 sequence is 14 residues long. Trimming left V 1 base short and J 5 bases short, with 9 bases between. The germline V gene has CDR1 SGHTA and CDR2 FQGNSA. All participating donors were Caucasian adults from Nashville, Tennessee. Replicate PCRs were loaded with around 0.3 ug DNA from unsorted PBMC, about 32,000 T cell genomes. In the source study's methods: ImmunoSEQ sequences covered only the junction and lacked quality scores; filtering therefore differed. Assay: immunoSEQ multiplex PCR; the TCRdb copy retains only in-frame clones and omits some. V and J calls and clone size are as listed in that table; D and trimming were resolved from the DNA. The table records about 480,000 clones, less than 85% of them present only once.

Sequencing was carried out using PBMCs. The receptor was isolated from a woman aged 40 to 50 in good health. Some clones in this sample may be carry-over from other donors' samples. The chain joins TRBV7-2 to TRBJ2-1, with a tentative D call TRBD1 (6 bases). The CDR3 DNA is TGTGCCAGCAGCTTAGGGACAGTTGACAATGAGCAGTTCTTC. It codes for CASSLGTVDNEQFF.